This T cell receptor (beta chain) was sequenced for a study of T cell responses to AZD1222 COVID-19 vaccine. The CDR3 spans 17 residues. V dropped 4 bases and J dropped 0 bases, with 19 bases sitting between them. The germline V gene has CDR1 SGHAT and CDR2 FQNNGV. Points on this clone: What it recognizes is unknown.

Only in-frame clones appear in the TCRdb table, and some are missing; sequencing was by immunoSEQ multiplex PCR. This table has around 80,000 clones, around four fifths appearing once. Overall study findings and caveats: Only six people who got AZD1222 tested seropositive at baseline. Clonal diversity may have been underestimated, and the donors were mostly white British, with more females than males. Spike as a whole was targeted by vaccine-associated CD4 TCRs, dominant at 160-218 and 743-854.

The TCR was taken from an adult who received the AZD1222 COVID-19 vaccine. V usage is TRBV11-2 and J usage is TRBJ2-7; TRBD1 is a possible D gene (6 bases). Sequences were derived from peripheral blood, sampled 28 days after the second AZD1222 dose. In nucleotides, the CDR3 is TGTGCCAGCAGCTCCCCCCCCGACAGGTCTCACTCCTACGAGCAGTACTTC. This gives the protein CASSSPPDRSHSYEQYF.